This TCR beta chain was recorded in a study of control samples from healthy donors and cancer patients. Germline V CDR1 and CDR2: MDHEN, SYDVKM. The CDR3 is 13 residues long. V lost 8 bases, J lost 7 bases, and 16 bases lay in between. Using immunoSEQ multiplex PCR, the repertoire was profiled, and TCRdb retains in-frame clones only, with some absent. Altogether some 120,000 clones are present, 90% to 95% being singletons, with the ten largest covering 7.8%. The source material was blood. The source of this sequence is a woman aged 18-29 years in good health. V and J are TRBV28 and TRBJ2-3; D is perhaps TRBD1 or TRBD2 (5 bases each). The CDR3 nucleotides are TGTGCCAGCGAAGGGTATGGGGGAAATACGCAGTATTTT. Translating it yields CASEGYGGNTQYF.